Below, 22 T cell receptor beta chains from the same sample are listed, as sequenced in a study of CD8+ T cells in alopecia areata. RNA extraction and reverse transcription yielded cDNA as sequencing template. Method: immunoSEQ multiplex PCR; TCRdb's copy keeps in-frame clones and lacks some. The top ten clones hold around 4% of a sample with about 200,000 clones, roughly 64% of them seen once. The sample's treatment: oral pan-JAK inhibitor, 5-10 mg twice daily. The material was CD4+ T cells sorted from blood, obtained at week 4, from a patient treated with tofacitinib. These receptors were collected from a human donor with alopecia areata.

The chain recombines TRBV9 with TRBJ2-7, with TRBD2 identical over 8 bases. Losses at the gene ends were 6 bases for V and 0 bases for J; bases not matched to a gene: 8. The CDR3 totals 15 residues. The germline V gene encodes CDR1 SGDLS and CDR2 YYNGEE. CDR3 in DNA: TGTGCCAGCACCGGGAGGGACGCGGGCTCCTACGAGCAGTACTTC. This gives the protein CASTGRDAGSYEQYF. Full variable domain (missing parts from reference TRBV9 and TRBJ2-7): DSGVTQTPKHLITATGQRVTLRCSPRSGDLSVYWYQQSLDQGLQFLIQYYNGEERAKGNILERFSAQQFPDLHSELNLSSLELGDSALYFCASTGRDAGSYEQYFGPGTRLTVT.

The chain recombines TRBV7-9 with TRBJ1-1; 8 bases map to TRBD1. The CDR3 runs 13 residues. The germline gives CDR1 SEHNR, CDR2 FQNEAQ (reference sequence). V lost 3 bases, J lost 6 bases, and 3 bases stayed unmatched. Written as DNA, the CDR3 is TGTGCCAGCAGCTTCCAACAGGGGGCTGAAGCTTTCTTT. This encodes CASSFQQGAEAFF.

CDR3 in DNA: TGTGCCAGCAGTTCCCTCGGGGAGCAGTTCTTC. Protein: CASSSLGEQFF. The rearrangement joins TRBV27 to TRBJ2-1; D is unresolved. Germline CDR1 is MNHEY and CDR2 is SMNVEV (reference sequence). This CDR3 has 11 amino acids. The ends were cut back, 4 bases at V and 10 bases at J, with 8 bases in the middle.

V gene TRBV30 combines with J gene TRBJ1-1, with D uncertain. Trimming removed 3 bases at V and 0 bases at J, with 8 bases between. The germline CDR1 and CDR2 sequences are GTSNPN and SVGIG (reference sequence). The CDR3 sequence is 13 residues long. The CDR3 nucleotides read TGTGCCTGGAGCCAGCAACTGAACACTGAAGCTTTCTTT. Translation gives CAWSQQLNTEAFF.

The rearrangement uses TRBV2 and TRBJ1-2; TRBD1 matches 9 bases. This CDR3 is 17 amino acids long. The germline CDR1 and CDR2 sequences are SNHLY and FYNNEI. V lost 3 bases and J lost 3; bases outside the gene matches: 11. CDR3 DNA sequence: TGTGCCAGCAGTGAGGGGACAGGGAAGGGGGCCCACTATGGCTACACCTTC. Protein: CASSEGTGKGAHYGYTF.

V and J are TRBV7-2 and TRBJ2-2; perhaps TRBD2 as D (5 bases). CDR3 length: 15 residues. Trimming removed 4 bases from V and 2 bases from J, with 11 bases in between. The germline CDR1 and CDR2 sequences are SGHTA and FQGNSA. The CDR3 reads CASSSRTANTGELFF. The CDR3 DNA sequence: TGTGCCAGCAGCTCCCGGACTGCTAACACCGGGGAGCTGTTTTTT.

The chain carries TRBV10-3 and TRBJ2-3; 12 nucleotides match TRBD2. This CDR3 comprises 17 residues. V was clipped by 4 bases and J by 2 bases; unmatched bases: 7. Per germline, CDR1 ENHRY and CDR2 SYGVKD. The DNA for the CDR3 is TGTGCCATCAGTGGACTAGCGGGGGCCTTATTCACAGATACGCAGTATTTT. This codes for CAISGLAGALFTDTQYF.

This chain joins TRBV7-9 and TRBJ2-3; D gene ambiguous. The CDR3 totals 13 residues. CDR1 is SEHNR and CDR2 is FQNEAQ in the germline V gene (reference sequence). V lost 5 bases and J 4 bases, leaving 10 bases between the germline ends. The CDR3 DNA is TGTGCCAGCAGCCTAGTATTGGCAGATACGCAGTATTTT. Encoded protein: CASSLVLADTQYF. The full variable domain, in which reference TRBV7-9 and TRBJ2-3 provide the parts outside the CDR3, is DTGVSQNPRHKITKRGQNVTFRCDPISEHNRLYWYRQTLGQGPEFLTYFQNEAQLEKSRLLSDRFSAERPKGSFSTLEIQRTEQGDSAMYLCASSLVLADTQYFGPGTRLTVL.

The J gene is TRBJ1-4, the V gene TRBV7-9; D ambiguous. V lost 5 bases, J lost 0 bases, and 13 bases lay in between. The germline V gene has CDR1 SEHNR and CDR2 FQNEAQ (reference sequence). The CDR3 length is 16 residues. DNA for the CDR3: TGTGCCAGCAGCCCCCCCCGTGGCGCAACTAATGAAAAACTGTTTTTT. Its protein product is CASSPPRGATNEKLFF. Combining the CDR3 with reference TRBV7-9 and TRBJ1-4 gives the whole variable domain DTGVSQNPRHKITKRGQNVTFRCDPISEHNRLYWYRQTLGQGPEFLTYFQNEAQLEKSRLLSDRFSAERPKGSFSTLEIQRTEQGDSAMYLCASSPPRGATNEKLFFGSGTQLSVL.

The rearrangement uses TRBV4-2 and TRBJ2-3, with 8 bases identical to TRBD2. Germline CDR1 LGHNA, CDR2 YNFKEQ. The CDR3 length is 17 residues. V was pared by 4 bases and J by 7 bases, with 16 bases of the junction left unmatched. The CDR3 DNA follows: TGTGCCAGCAGCCCCCTCGGATGGCGGGGGGAGGTAAATACGCAGTATTTT. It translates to CASSPLGWRGEVNTQYF.

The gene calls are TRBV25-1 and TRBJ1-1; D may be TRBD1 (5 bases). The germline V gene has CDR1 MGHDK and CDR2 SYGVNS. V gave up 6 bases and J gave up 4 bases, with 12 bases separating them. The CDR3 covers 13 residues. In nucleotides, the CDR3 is TGTGCCAGCAGGGGTTTGCAGGGCACTGAAGCTTTCTTT. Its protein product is CASRGLQGTEAFF. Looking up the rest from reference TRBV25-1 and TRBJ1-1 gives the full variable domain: EADIYQTPRYLVIGTGKKITLECSQTMGHDKMYWYQQDPGMELHLIHYSYGVNSTEKGDLSSESTVSRIRTEHFPLTLESARPSHTSQYLCASRGLQGTEAFFGQGTRLTVV.

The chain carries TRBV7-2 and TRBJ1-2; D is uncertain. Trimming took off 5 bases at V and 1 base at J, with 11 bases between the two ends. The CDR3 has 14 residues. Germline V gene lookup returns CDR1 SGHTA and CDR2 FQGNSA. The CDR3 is CASSPQRSNYGYTF. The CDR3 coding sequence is TGTGCCAGCAGCCCCCAGCGAAGTAACTATGGCTACACCTTC.

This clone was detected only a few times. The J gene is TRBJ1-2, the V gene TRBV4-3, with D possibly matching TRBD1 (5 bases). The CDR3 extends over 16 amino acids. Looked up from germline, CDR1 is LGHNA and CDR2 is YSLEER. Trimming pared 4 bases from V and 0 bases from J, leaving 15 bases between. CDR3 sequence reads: CASSLREGPANYGYTF. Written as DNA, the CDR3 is TGCGCCAGCAGCCTAAGAGAGGGGCCCGCTAACTATGGCTACACCTTC.

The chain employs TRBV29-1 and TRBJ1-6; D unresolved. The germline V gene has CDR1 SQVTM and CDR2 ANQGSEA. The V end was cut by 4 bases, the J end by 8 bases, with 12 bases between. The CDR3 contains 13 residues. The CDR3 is CSVGASKDSPLHF. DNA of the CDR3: TGCAGCGTTGGTGCCAGTAAGGATTCACCCCTCCACTTT.

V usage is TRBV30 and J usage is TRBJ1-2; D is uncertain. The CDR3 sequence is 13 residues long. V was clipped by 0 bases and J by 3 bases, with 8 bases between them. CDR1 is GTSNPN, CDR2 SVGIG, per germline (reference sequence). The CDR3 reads CAWSVRLDYGYTF. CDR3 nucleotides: TGTGCCTGGAGTGTACGGTTGGACTATGGCTACACCTTC. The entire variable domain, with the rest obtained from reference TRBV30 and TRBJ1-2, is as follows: SQTIHQWPATLVQPVGSPLSLECTVEGTSNPNLYWYRQAAGRGLQLLFYSVGIGQISSEVPQNLSASRPQDRQFILSSKKLLLSDSGFYLCAWSVRLDYGYTFGSGTRLTVV.

The DNA of the CDR3 is TGTGCCTGGAGCACCGGGGCAGCTAATGAAAAACTGTTTTTT. Translating gives CAWSTGAANEKLFF. The chain couples TRBV30 to TRBJ1-4; TRBD1 is a possible D gene (5 bases). The CDR3 runs 14 residues. Germline values: CDR1 GTSNPN, CDR2 SVGIG (reference sequence). V was shortened by 3 bases and J by 3 bases, with 11 bases between the two germline ends.

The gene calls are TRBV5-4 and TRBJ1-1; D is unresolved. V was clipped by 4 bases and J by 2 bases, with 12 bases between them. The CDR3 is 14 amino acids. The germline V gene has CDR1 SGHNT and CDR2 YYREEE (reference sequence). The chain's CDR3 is CASSPRALNTEAFF. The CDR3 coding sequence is TGTGCCAGCAGCCCACGAGCGCTTAACACTGAAGCTTTCTTT.

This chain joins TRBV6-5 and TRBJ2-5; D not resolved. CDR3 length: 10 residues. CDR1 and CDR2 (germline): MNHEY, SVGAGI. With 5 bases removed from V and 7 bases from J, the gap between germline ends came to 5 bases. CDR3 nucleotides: TGTGCCAGCAGTGATCGGACCCAGTACTTC. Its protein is CASSDRTQYF.

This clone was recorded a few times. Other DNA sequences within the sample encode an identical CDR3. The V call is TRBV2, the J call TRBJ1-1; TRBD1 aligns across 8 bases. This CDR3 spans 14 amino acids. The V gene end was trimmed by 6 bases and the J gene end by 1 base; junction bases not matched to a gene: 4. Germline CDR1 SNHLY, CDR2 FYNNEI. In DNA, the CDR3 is TGTGCCAGCAGCCGTGGACAGGGGAACACTGAAGCTTTCTTT. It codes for CASSRGQGNTEAFF.

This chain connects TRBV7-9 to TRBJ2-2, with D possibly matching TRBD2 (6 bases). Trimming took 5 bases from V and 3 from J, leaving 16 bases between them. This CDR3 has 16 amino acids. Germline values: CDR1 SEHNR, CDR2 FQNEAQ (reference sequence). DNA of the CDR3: TGTGCCAGCAGCATCGACCCGGGACTGTACACCGGGGAGCTGTTTTTT. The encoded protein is CASSIDPGLYTGELFF.

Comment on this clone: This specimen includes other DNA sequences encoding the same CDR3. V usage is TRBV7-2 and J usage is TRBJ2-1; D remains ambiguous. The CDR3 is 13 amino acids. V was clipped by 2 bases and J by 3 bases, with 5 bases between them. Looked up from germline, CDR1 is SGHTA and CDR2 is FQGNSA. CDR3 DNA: TGTGCCAGCAGCTTACGCGGCTACAATGAGCAGTTCTTC. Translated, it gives CASSLRGYNEQFF.

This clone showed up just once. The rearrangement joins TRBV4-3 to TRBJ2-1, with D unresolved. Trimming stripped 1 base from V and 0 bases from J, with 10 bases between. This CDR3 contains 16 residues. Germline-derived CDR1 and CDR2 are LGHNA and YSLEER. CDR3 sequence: CASSQGWPASYNEQFF. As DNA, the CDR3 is TGCGCCAGCAGCCAAGGGTGGCCTGCCTCCTACAATGAGCAGTTCTTC.